The next 31 T cell receptor beta chains were all read from a single sample in a study of response to subunit inactivated influenza vaccine. One entry per CDR3 protein, called by TCRdb with MiXCR from the RT-PCR reads. The table shows around 300,000 distinct CDR3 sequences, with about 20% occurring only once. Sequencing used PBMCs from blood, obtained approximately 20 months after vaccination. These receptors all stem from a man aged 50-75 years who received an inactivated influenza vaccine.

This clonotype appeared many times. The chain joins TRBV6-1 to TRBJ1-3; the D gene is possibly TRBD1 (6 bases). V gave up 5 bases and J gave up 3 bases, with 11 bases separating them. The CDR3 is 14 residues long. CDR1 is MNHNS, CDR2 SASEGT, per germline. The CDR3 DNA follows: TGTGCCAGCAGTACAACAGGGAGTGGAAACACCATATATTTT. This codes for CASSTTGSGNTIYF.

The CDR3 DNA reads TGTGCCATCAGGGAACAGGGGAGTAATTACGAGCAGTACTTC. Translating gives CAIREQGSNYEQYF. The chain employs TRBV10-3 and TRBJ2-7, with 7 bases matching TRBD1. Germline-derived CDR1 and CDR2 are ENHRY and SYGVKD. The CDR3 totals 14 residues. Trimming removed 6 bases from V and 4 bases from J; junction bases left unmatched: 9.

This clonotype was seen once. The chain is built from TRBV29-1 and TRBJ2-3; 8 positions match TRBD1. Unmatched junction bases numbered 9, after V lost 7 bases and J lost 6 bases. The CDR3 loop spans 13 amino acids. Germline CDR1 is SQVTM and CDR2 is ANQGSEA. The CDR3 bases are TGCAGCGCAGAAACAGGGGGTAAGGATACGCAGTATTTT. Translated: CSAETGGKDTQYF.

The rearrangement links TRBV27 to TRBJ2-7; D is possibly TRBD1 (6 bases). The CDR3 is 16 residues long. Trimming took off 0 bases at V and 4 bases at J, with 16 bases between the two ends. Germline V gene lookup returns CDR1 MNHEY and CDR2 SMNVEV (reference sequence). The CDR3 region has the DNA TGTGCCAGCAGTTTATCAGCCACAGGGAACTTTTACGAGCAGTACTTC. It specifies CASSLSATGNFYEQYF.

The chain uses TRBV7-2 and TRBJ2-4; D is uncertain. Germline lookup yields CDR1 SGHTA and CDR2 FQGNSA. V was trimmed by 0 bases and J by 3 bases, leaving 0 bases between them. The CDR3 runs to 12 residues. This CDR3 reads CASSLAKNIQYF. CDR3 in DNA: TGTGCCAGCAGCTTAGCCAAAAACATTCAGTACTTC. The entire variable domain, with the rest obtained from reference TRBV7-2 and TRBJ2-4, is as follows: GAGVSQSPSNKVTEKGKDVELRCDPISGHTALYWYRQSLGQGLEFLIYFQGNSAPDKSGLPSDRFSAERTGGSVSTLTIQRTQQEDSAVYLCASSLAKNIQYFGAGTRLSVL.

This chain's CDR3 is CAISKPTSSQFF. The CDR3 coding sequence is TGTGCCATCAGTAAACCGACTAGCTCCCAGTTCTTC. This chain connects TRBV10-3 to TRBJ2-1; TRBD2 matches 7 bases. The CDR3 loop spans 12 amino acids. CDR1 ENHRY and CDR2 SYGVKD come from the germline V gene. Germline trimming cut 5 bases from V and 13 bases from J; bases unmatched to any gene: 8.

The chain couples TRBV5-1 to TRBJ2-2, with TRBD2 matching 11 bases. This CDR3 has 17 residues. The V gene's germline CDR1 is SGHRS and CDR2 YFSETQ. The V and J ends lost 4 bases and 4 bases, in that order; junction bases with no gene match: 9. This CDR3 is CASSPRPGTSGTGELFF. CDR3 bases: TGCGCCAGCAGCCCCCGTCCCGGGACTAGCGGCACCGGGGAGCTGTTTTTT.

The chain uses TRBV5-1 and TRBJ2-7, with a possible D match to TRBD1 (6 bases). Germline V gives CDR1 SGHRS, CDR2 YFSETQ. V was shortened by 4 bases and J by 2 bases, with 13 bases between the two germline ends. The CDR3 consists of 14 residues. The CDR3 spells CASSVTGTTYEQYF. The CDR3 DNA reads TGCGCCAGCAGCGTTACAGGGACCACCTACGAGCAGTACTTC.

The V call is TRBV11-1, the J call TRBJ2-5, with D possibly called TRBD1 or TRBD2 (5 bases each). Germline loops: CDR1 SGHAT, CDR2 FQDESV (reference sequence). With 6 bases removed from V and 2 bases from J, the gap between germline ends came to 25 bases. CDR3 length: 18 amino acids. The CDR3: CASSSATPGTDYQETQYF. The CDR3 DNA reads TGTGCCAGCAGTTCAGCAACCCCGGGGACCGATTATCAAGAGACCCAGTACTTC.

V is TRBV3-1 and J is TRBJ1-4; D possibly corresponds to TRBD1 (6 bases). The CDR3 sequence is 13 residues long. V shed 7 bases and J shed 7 bases, with 13 bases lying between them. From germline, CDR1 is LGHDT and CDR2 YNNKEL (reference sequence). The CDR3 protein is CASMKQGGEKLFF. Written as DNA, the CDR3 is TGTGCCAGCATGAAACAGGGCGGTGAAAAACTGTTTTTT.

At least ten counts were recorded for this clonotype. The CDR3 sequence: CSGSQGSGEKLFF. CDR3 sequence (DNA): TGCAGCGGAAGTCAGGGGTCGGGAGAAAAACTGTTTTTT. The chain combines TRBV29-1 with TRBJ1-4, with D maybe TRBD1 (6 bases). CDR1 SQVTM and CDR2 ANQGSEA come from the germline V gene. The ends were cut back, 7 bases at V and 8 bases at J, with 17 bases in the middle. CDR3 length: 13 residues.

The chain joins TRBV6-2 or TRBV6-3 to TRBJ1-1; tentative D call: TRBD1 (5 bases). Germline CDR1 reads MNHEY; CDR2 reads SVGEGT. The CDR3 has 16 amino acids. Between the trimmed V and J ends, which lost 2 bases and 0 bases, there was a span of 13 bases. CDR3 nucleotide sequence: TGTGCCAGCAGTTACGTATTAAGGGGCCTGAACACTGAAGCTTTCTTT. Translating gives CASSYVLRGLNTEAFF.

This chain joins TRBV28 and TRBJ1-3, with no clear D. The V and J ends lost 6 bases and 2 bases respectively, with 8 bases between them. Germline V lookup: CDR1 MDHEN, CDR2 SYDVKM. CDR3 length: 13 amino acids. The CDR3 here is CASRSSTGNTIYF. DNA of the CDR3: TGTGCCAGCAGGTCTAGTACTGGAAACACCATATATTTT.

V is TRBV20-1 and J is TRBJ1-6, with D possibly being TRBD1 (5 bases). From germline, CDR1 is DFQATT and CDR2 SNEGSKA (reference sequence). Trimming took off 3 bases at V and 2 bases at J, with 11 bases between the two ends. The CDR3 contains 15 residues. The CDR3 loop reads CSARESGPYNSPLHF. The CDR3 DNA reads as TGCAGTGCTAGGGAATCGGGGCCCTATAATTCACCCCTCCACTTT.

This rearrangement joins TRBV27 to TRBJ2-1, with 14 positions matching TRBD2. The CDR3 length is 16 residues. Per germline, CDR1 MNHEY and CDR2 SMNVEV (reference sequence). The V segment lost 6 bases and the J segment 8 bases; nucleotides outside the gene matches: 9. The CDR3 protein is CASSQTSGRGGYEQFF. CDR3 DNA sequence: TGTGCCAGCAGCCAGACTAGCGGGAGGGGGGGCTATGAGCAGTTCTTC.

The V and J genes are TRBV29-1 and TRBJ1-2; D is uncertain. V gave up 1 base and J gave up 4 bases, with 10 bases separating them. Germline CDR1 SQVTM, CDR2 ANQGSEA. The CDR3 runs 13 residues. This CDR3 reads CSVEGQVGYGYTF. The CDR3 region has the DNA TGCAGCGTTGAAGGGCAGGTGGGCTATGGCTACACCTTC.

This clonotype occurred a few times. The chain employs TRBV15 and TRBJ2-2; no definite D call. The CDR3 has 14 amino acids. Germline CDR1 and CDR2: LNHNV and YYDKDF (reference sequence). V lost 3 bases, J lost 1 base, and 6 bases lay in between. CDR3 in DNA: TGTGCCACCAGCAGGGGCTTGAACACCGGGGAGCTGTTTTTT. Amino acids: CATSRGLNTGELFF.

J is TRBJ2-7 and V is TRBV6-5; 8 nucleotides align to TRBD1. Trimming took 2 bases from V and 4 from J; bases not matched to a gene: 7. This CDR3 region has 15 residues. Germline V lookup: CDR1 MNHEY, CDR2 SVGAGI. The CDR3 sequence: CASSYRGQGVYEQYF. The DNA for the CDR3 is TGTGCCAGCAGTTACCGCGGACAGGGCGTGTACGAGCAGTACTTC.

This clonotype was seen a few times. V gene TRBV7-9 combines with J gene TRBJ2-2, with D unresolved. The CDR3 runs 14 residues. Germline loops: CDR1 SEHNR, CDR2 FQNEAQ (reference sequence). The V end was cut by 5 bases, the J end by 2 bases, with 9 bases between. The CDR3 spells CASSIRTNTGELFF. Written as DNA, the CDR3 is TGTGCCAGCAGCATTCGGACCAACACCGGGGAGCTGTTTTTT.

Here the CDR3 DNA reads TGTGCCACGTCAGGGACGCCGAGCACAGATACGCAGTATTTT. Protein sequence: CATSGTPSTDTQYF. This chain uses TRBV2 with TRBJ2-3; D may match TRBD1 or TRBD2 (5 bases each). The V end lost 10 bases, the J end lost 0 bases, and 14 bases lay between the germline ends. The CDR3 is 14 residues long. Germline lookup yields CDR1 SNHLY and CDR2 FYNNEI.

The CDR3 region has the DNA TGCAGTGCTAGAGATCTGGGACTACAGGGCTACACCTTC. Amino acid sequence: CSARDLGLQGYTF. The chain couples TRBV20-1 to TRBJ1-2; D might be TRBD1 (5 bases). CDR1 and CDR2 (germline): DFQATT, SNEGSKA (reference sequence). CDR3 length equals 13 residues. Trimming left V 0 bases short and J 8 bases short, with 13 bases between.

V gene TRBV5-5 combines with J gene TRBJ2-7; D is unresolved. The germline V gene encodes CDR1 SGHKS and CDR2 YYEKEE (reference sequence). This CDR3 region has 15 residues. Trimming left V 6 bases short and J 0 bases short, with 16 bases between. CDR3 in DNA: TGTGCCAGCAAGCGCCGGATCACAAACTCCTACGAGCAGTACTTC. Its protein is CASKRRITNSYEQYF.

This clonotype was seen repeatedly, ten times or more. This chain joins TRBV25-1 and TRBJ2-5; D not resolved. The CDR3 runs to 10 residues. Deletions cut 8 bases from V and 1 base from J, with 2 bases between. Germline assignment: CDR1 MGHDK and CDR2 SYGVNS. The DNA for the CDR3 is TGTGCCAGCCGCCAAGAGACCCAGTACTTC. Translation gives CASRQETQYF.

This clonotype was seen more than once but under ten times. The chain is built from TRBV4-3 and TRBJ1-5; D not resolved. V was cut by 1 base and J by 4 bases, with 11 bases left in between. The CDR3 consists of 15 residues. Germline-derived CDR1 and CDR2 are LGHNA and YSLEER. This chain's CDR3 is CASSQGSGRNQPQHF. The CDR3 DNA reads TGCGCCAGCAGCCAAGGATCCGGAAGAAATCAGCCCCAGCATTTT.

The chain joins TRBV6-5 to TRBJ1-4, with 11 bases lining up with TRBD1. Per the germline V gene, CDR1 is MNHEY and CDR2 is SVGAGI. J gave up 8 bases and V 2 bases, and 1 base lay outside the gene matches. The CDR3 covers 14 residues. The CDR3 sequence is CASSYGQGAEKLFF. CDR3 in DNA: TGTGCCAGCAGTTACGGACAGGGGGCGGAAAAACTGTTTTTT.

In its sample, this clonotype was seen a few times. The V gene is TRBV7-9, the J gene TRBJ1-4; the match to TRBD1 covers 10 bases. In germline, CDR1 is SEHNR, CDR2 FQNEAQ (reference sequence). After removal of 5 bases from V and 8 bases from J, the junction contained 11 bases not matched to a gene. The CDR3 totals 16 residues. The CDR3 protein is CASSPDRGRNREKLFF. CDR3 sequence (DNA): TGTGCCAGCAGCCCTGACAGGGGGCGTAACCGCGAAAAACTGTTTTTT.

The chain recombines TRBV5-1 with TRBJ2-7; D tentatively reads TRBD1 or TRBD2 (6 bases each). V gave up 3 bases and J gave up 3 bases, with 28 bases separating them. Germline assignment: CDR1 SGHRS and CDR2 YFSETQ. This CDR3 spans 19 amino acids. CDR3 DNA sequence: TGCGCCAGCAGCTCGGACAGCTTAAAGCGGGCACGAGACCACTACGAGCAGTACTTC. Its protein is CASSSDSLKRARDHYEQYF.

The gene calls are TRBV12-3 or TRBV12-4 and TRBJ1-6; 9 positions match TRBD1. V lost 6 bases, J lost 6 bases, and 9 bases stayed unmatched. This CDR3 region has 16 residues. The CDR3 sequence: CASSPQGAVSNSPLHF. In DNA form, the CDR3 reads TGTGCCAGCAGCCCACAGGGGGCGGTGAGTAATTCACCCCTCCACTTT.

The V call is TRBV6-2 or TRBV6-3, the J call TRBJ2-7; 10 nucleotides agree with TRBD2. Trimming cost V 7 bases and J 6 bases; bases outside gene matches: 6. The germline V gene encodes CDR1 MNHEY and CDR2 SVGEGT. CDR3 length: 13 residues. CDR3 coding DNA: TGTGCCAGCACATTAGCGGGAGGTAGCGAGCAGTACTTC. It translates to CASTLAGGSEQYF.

In this sample, this clonotype turned up a few times. The CDR3 sequence: CASKDIRPSGANVLTF. The DNA of the CDR3 is TGTGCCAGCAAGGATATTCGCCCTTCTGGGGCCAACGTCCTGACTTTC. The V call is TRBV21-1, the J call TRBJ2-6; the table's D gene call, TRBD1, was not cross checked with the DNA. TRBV21-1 is a recognized pseudogene. CDR3 size: 16 residues.

This chain connects TRBV5-6 to TRBJ2-2; 8 bases are a match to TRBD2. V shed 1 base, J shed 3 bases, and the junction held 8 bases outside the gene matches. The CDR3 runs 17 residues. Germline CDR1 SGHDT, CDR2 YYEEEE. CDR3 residues: CASSLFITSGDTGELFF. The CDR3 DNA reads as TGTGCCAGCAGCTTGTTTATCACTAGCGGAGACACCGGGGAGCTGTTTTTT.